This TCR beta chain was obtained from a study of T cell responses to AZD1222 COVID-19 vaccine. A word on this clone: Its specificity is unknown.

This table comes from immunoSEQ multiplex PCR, and its TCRdb copy is limited to in-frame clones, with some not included. This table holds some 170,000 clones, 85% to 90% found once. V was cut by 3 bases and J by 6 bases, with 9 bases left in between. The CDR3 is 13 amino acids. Broader study findings: Within unmutated variant regions lay the reported targets of nearly half of spike-specific TCRs. Baseline testing showed seropositivity in only a handful of AZD1222 recipients. An increase in Spike-specific TCR breadth and depth was observed after two AZD1222 doses. Dominant CD4 TCR responses targeted spike regions 160-218 and 743-854.

The rearrangement uses TRBV12-3 or TRBV12-4 and TRBJ1-5, with a possible D match to TRBD1 (5 bases). The sample was peripheral blood, taken 28 days after the second dose of the MenACWY control vaccine. The clonotype was recovered from an adult who received the MenACWY meningococcal vaccine as a control. CDR3 protein: CASSFQGRQPQHF. For the CDR3, the DNA is TGTGCCAGCAGTTTCCAGGGTCGTCAGCCCCAGCATTTT.